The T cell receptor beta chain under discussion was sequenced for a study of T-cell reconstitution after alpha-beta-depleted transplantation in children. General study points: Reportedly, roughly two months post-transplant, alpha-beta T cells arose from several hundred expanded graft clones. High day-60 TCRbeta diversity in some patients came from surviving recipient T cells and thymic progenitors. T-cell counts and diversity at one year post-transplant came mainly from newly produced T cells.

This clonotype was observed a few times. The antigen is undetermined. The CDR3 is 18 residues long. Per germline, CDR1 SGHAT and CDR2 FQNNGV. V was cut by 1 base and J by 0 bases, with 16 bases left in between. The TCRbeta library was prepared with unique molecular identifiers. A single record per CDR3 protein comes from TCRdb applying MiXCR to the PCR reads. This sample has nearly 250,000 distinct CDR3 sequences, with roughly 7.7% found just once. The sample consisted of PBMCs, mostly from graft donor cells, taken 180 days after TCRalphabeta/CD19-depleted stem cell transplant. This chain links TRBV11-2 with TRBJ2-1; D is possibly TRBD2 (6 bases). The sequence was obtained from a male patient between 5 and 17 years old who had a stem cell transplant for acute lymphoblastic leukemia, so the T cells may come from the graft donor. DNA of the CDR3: TGTGCCAGCAGCTTAGTTATCGACGCGACTAGCTCCTACAATGAGCAGTTCTTC. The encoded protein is CASSLVIDATSSYNEQFF.